The next 14 T cell receptor beta chains were all read from a single sample in a study of post-analysis software for immune sequencing data. Study results and limitations: Controls had lower frequencies than patients of 4 or 5 TRBV segments, which included TRBV5-6, TRBV5-1 and TRBV20-1.

cDNA libraries for TCR beta contained unique molecular identifiers. TCRdb processed the PCR reads anew with MiXCR; each CDR3 protein has one entry. This sample carries 750,000 to 900,000 distinct CDR3 sequences, roughly 46% of them seen once, and the ten largest clones take just under 5%. These TCRs are of unknown antigen specificity. The sequenced sample was blood. The receptors were sampled from a girl aged 10 to 17 with multiple sclerosis.

This sequence joins TRBV20-1 and TRBJ2-3, with 7 bases lining up with TRBD1. This CDR3 contains 18 residues. Germline values: CDR1 DFQATT, CDR2 SNEGSKA (reference sequence). With 4 bases clipped from V and 1 base from J, the junction kept 17 bases outside the gene matches. This CDR3 reads CSANILRDSSPRTDTQYF. Written as DNA, the CDR3 is TGCAGTGCTAATATCCTCCGGGACAGCTCCCCGCGCACAGATACGCAGTATTTT.

The V call is TRBV5-1, the J call TRBJ2-5, with D possibly matching TRBD2 (6 bases). Between the trimmed V and J ends, which lost 0 bases and 5 bases, there was a span of 11 bases. The germline V gene encodes CDR1 SGHRS and CDR2 YFSETQ. The CDR3 spans 14 residues. CDR3 DNA: TGCGCCAGCAGCTTGGAGCTAGGGAGGGAGACCCAGTACTTC. Amino acid sequence: CASSLELGRETQYF.

The J gene is TRBJ2-6, the V gene TRBV7-9; no clear D gene. The V end lost 1 base, the J end lost 0 bases, and 7 bases lay between the germline ends. The CDR3 has 16 amino acids. Germline CDR1 and CDR2: SEHNR and FQNEAQ (reference sequence). The CDR3 bases are TGTGCCAGCAGCTTAGGGCAGAGCTCTGGGGCCAACGTCCTGACTTTC. Its protein product is CASSLGQSSGANVLTF.

The chain joins TRBV6-5 to TRBJ2-6; no clear D. This CDR3 comprises 14 residues. Germline loops: CDR1 MNHEY, CDR2 SVGAGI. V was trimmed by 5 bases and J by 2 bases, leaving 7 bases between them. The CDR3 DNA sequence: TGTGCCAGCAGTACGCCCACTGGGGCCAACGTCCTGACTTTC. It specifies CASSTPTGANVLTF.

The genes are TRBV6-5 and TRBJ2-4, with 8 bases identical to TRBD2. The junction had 13 bases not matched to a gene; V was cut back by 2 bases and J by 4 bases. This CDR3 spans 18 amino acids. Looked up from germline, CDR1 is MNHEY and CDR2 is SVGAGI. The CDR3 reads CASSYRWTLAVNKNIQYF. In DNA form, the CDR3 reads TGTGCCAGCAGTTACCGCTGGACACTAGCGGTAAATAAAAACATTCAGTACTTC.

The CDR3 loop reads CATTPLVVSYEQYF. CDR3 DNA: TGTGCCACCACCCCACTAGTTGTCTCCTACGAGCAGTACTTC. The V gene is TRBV24-1, the J gene TRBJ2-7; tentative D call: TRBD2 (5 bases). The ends were cut back, 8 bases at V and 0 bases at J, with 13 bases in the middle. Germline V gene data show CDR1 as KGHDR and CDR2 as SFDVKD. This CDR3 is 14 amino acids long.

Many counts were recorded for this clonotype. The chain combines TRBV20-1 with TRBJ1-2, with D perhaps matching TRBD1 (6 bases). Trimming removed 3 bases at V and 5 bases at J, with 16 bases between. The CDR3 consists of 14 residues. Germline V lookup: CDR1 DFQATT, CDR2 SNEGSKA (reference sequence). In DNA form, the CDR3 reads TGCAGTGCTAGCCCGGGGGGCGTGGAGTATGGCTACACCTTC. This translates into CSASPGGVEYGYTF.

The chain has TRBV7-2 and TRBJ1-2; tentative D call: TRBD1 (5 bases). Germline V lookup: CDR1 SGHTA, CDR2 FQGNSA. Deletions cut 5 bases from V and 6 bases from J, with 13 bases between. The CDR3 runs to 13 residues. The CDR3 sequence is CASSIERGDGYTF. As DNA, the CDR3 is TGTGCCAGCAGCATCGAAAGGGGAGATGGCTACACCTTC.

V gene TRBV20-1 combines with J gene TRBJ1-1, with TRBD1 identical over 7 bases. This CDR3 comprises 14 residues. Germline CDR1 reads DFQATT; CDR2 reads SNEGSKA (reference sequence). The J segment lost 6 bases and the V segment lost 5 bases, leaving 12 bases of the junction unmatched. CDR3: CSAGIRGPVSEAFF. The DNA of the CDR3 is TGCAGTGCTGGCATTAGGGGGCCAGTTTCTGAAGCTTTCTTT.

This chain connects TRBV18 to TRBJ2-7; the D call may be TRBD1 or TRBD2 (7 bases each). Germline values: CDR1 KGHSH, CDR2 LQKENI. The CDR3 contains 14 residues. Trimming removed 2 bases at V and 5 bases at J, with 13 bases between. CDR3 region: CASSPSGTVHEQYF. The CDR3 bases are TGTGCCAGCTCACCAAGCGGGACAGTCCACGAGCAGTACTTC.

This chain joins TRBV12-3 or TRBV12-4 and TRBJ2-3; TRBD2 matches 8 bases. Unmatched junction bases numbered 7, after V lost 3 bases and J lost 5 bases. This CDR3 is built from 15 residues. CDR3 region: CASSLRSGSVDTQYF. Here the CDR3 DNA reads TGTGCCAGCAGTTTGAGGAGCGGGAGTGTAGATACGCAGTATTTT.

V and J are TRBV10-3 and TRBJ1-2; D is perhaps TRBD1 (6 bases). The CDR3 is 13 residues long. Germline-derived CDR1 and CDR2 are ENHRY and SYGVKD. V lost 11 bases and J lost 6, with 19 bases in between. The CDR3 DNA sequence: TGTGCCGTTTATCAGTTGGACAGTAATGGCTACACCTTC. Translation: CAVYQLDSNGYTF.

V and J are TRBV5-6 and TRBJ1-1; 8 nucleotides agree with TRBD1. V trimming: 4 bases; J trimming: 4 bases; junction bases outside the gene matches: 9. This CDR3 is built from 15 residues. Germline-derived CDR1 and CDR2 are SGHDT and YYEEEE. This chain's CDR3 is CASSPRTGLGTEAFF. CDR3 nucleotides: TGTGCCAGCAGCCCCCGGACAGGGTTGGGCACTGAAGCTTTCTTT. The full variable domain, with the rest looked up from reference TRBV5-6 and TRBJ1-1, is DAGVTQSPTHLIKTRGQQVTLRCSPKSGHDTVSWYQQALGQGPQFIFQYYEEEERQRGNFPDRFSGHQFPNYSSELNVNALLLGDSALYLCASSPRTGLGTEAFFGQGTRLTVV.

This clonotype was seen only once. This clone may be a read error of a much larger clone one base away. Because it lacks the conserved phenylalanine or tryptophan at the end, this CDR3 is likely a read error. The chain couples TRBV6-6 to TRBJ2-3; D may be TRBD1 or TRBD2 (5 bases each). Trimming left V 4 bases short and J 6 bases short, with 11 bases between. This CDR3 comprises 13 residues. From germline, CDR1 is MNHNY and CDR2 SVGAGI (reference sequence). In DNA, the CDR3 is TGTGCCAGCAGTTTAATAGGGACGGATACGCAGTATCTT. Translating gives CASSLIGTDTQYL.